These 25 T cell receptor beta chains came from one sample sequenced in a study of blood T cell repertoires in COVID-19. The protocol was immunoSEQ multiplex PCR, while the TCRdb copy is restricted to in-frame clones and leaves out a portion. The sample shows some 120,000 clones, 80% to 90% of them seen only once. Sample: peripheral blood. These receptor sequences come from an elderly man with active or convalescent COVID-19.

The chain recombines TRBV4-1 with TRBJ2-2; D possibly corresponds to TRBD1 (5 bases). The CDR3 spans 17 residues. Germline CDR1 and CDR2: MGHRA and YSYEKL. Trimming took off 0 bases at V and 0 bases at J, with 11 bases between the two ends. The DNA for the CDR3 is TGCGCCAGCAGCCAAGATTCTGGGGCCCCGAACACCGGGGAGCTGTTTTTT. This codes for CASSQDSGAPNTGELFF.

J is TRBJ1-1 and V is TRBV2, with 8 bases identical to TRBD1. V lost 6 bases to trimming and J lost 5 bases; unmatched junction nucleotides: 5. CDR3 length: 13 amino acids. Germline loops: CDR1 SNHLY, CDR2 FYNNEI. CDR3 residues: CASSTGGRTEAFF. For the CDR3, the DNA is TGTGCCAGCAGCACAGGGGGGCGGACTGAAGCTTTCTTT.

Worth noting for this clone: This sample also contains other DNA sequences that code for the same CDR3. CDR3 in amino acids: CASSLGRGHYEQYF. CDR3 in DNA: TGCGCCAGCAGCTTGGGTAGGGGGCATTACGAGCAGTACTTC. This chain joins TRBV5-1 and TRBJ2-7; 7 bases are a match to TRBD1. V was clipped by 0 bases and J by 4 bases; unmatched bases: 4. The CDR3 loop spans 14 amino acids. Germline V gene data show CDR1 as SGHRS and CDR2 as YFSETQ. Looking up the rest from reference TRBV5-1 and TRBJ2-7 gives the full variable domain: KAGVTQTPRYLIKTRGQQVTLSCSPISGHRSVSWYQQTPGQGLQFLFEYFSETQRNKGNFPGRFSGRQFSNSRSEMNVSTLELGDSALYLCASSLGRGHYEQYFGPGTRLTVT.

The chain recombines TRBV30 with TRBJ1-2; 8 nucleotides match TRBD1. Germline CDR1 is GTSNPN and CDR2 is SVGIG (reference sequence). CDR3 length: 13 amino acids. V was pared by 3 bases and J by 4 bases, with 4 bases of the junction left unmatched. The CDR3, as DNA: TGTGCCTGGAGGCAGGGGGCTAGCTATGGCTACACCTTC. Translating it yields CAWRQGASYGYTF.

The chain carries TRBV7-9 and TRBJ1-2; 7 nucleotides agree with TRBD1. CDR1 is SEHNR, CDR2 FQNEAQ, per germline (reference sequence). The V gene end was trimmed by 1 base and the J gene end by 6 bases; junction bases not matched to a gene: 8. The CDR3 totals 15 residues. The DNA for the CDR3 is TGTGCCAGCAGCTTAGTCGGGACAGACTATAATGGCTACACCTTC. The encoded protein is CASSLVGTDYNGYTF. The full variable domain, in which reference TRBV7-9 and TRBJ1-2 provide the parts outside the CDR3, is DTGVSQNPRHKITKRGQNVTFRCDPISEHNRLYWYRQTLGQGPEFLTYFQNEAQLEKSRLLSDRFSAERPKGSFSTLEIQRTEQGDSAMYLCASSLVGTDYNGYTFGSGTRLTVV.

In its sample, this clone was seen once. V is TRBV9 and J is TRBJ2-3; unclear D gene. CDR1 SGDLS and CDR2 YYNGEE come from the germline V gene. The CDR3 extends over 15 amino acids. Deletions cut 3 bases from V and 2 bases from J, with 13 bases between. The CDR3 protein is CASSATPLPTDTQYF. CDR3 nucleotide sequence: TGTGCCAGCAGCGCCACTCCGCTGCCCACAGATACGCAGTATTTT.

The chain is built from TRBV18 and TRBJ1-2; TRBD1 might be the D (5 bases). This CDR3 is 13 amino acids long. The ends were cut back, 5 bases at V and 0 bases at J, with 7 bases in the middle. The germline gives CDR1 KGHSH, CDR2 LQKENI. In nucleotides, the CDR3 is TGTGCCAGCTCATGGGACTCTAACTATGGCTACACCTTC. Translation: CASSWDSNYGYTF.

This clone was found a few times. The gene calls are TRBV30 and TRBJ1-5, with D uncertain. CDR3 length: 13 residues. Germline V gene lookup returns CDR1 GTSNPN and CDR2 SVGIG (reference sequence). Between the trimmed V and J ends, which lost 3 bases and 7 bases, there was a span of 13 bases. DNA of the CDR3: TGTGCCTGGAGCGTAGCGGGGAGGCAGCCCCAGCATTTT. Amino acids: CAWSVAGRQPQHF. Supplemented by reference TRBV30 and TRBJ1-5, the full variable domain reads SQTIHQWPATLVQPVGSPLSLECTVEGTSNPNLYWYRQAAGRGLQLLFYSVGIGQISSEVPQNLSASRPQDRQFILSSKKLLLSDSGFYLCAWSVAGRQPQHFGDGTRLSIL.

The chain couples TRBV12-3 or TRBV12-4 to TRBJ1-1; D is unclear. V was trimmed by 0 bases and J by 3 bases, leaving 5 bases between them. CDR3 length: 13 residues. CDR3 nucleotides: TGTGCCAGCAGTTTAGCGGAGGACACTGAAGCTTTCTTT. This sequence encodes CASSLAEDTEAFF.

This clone was found a few times. The V gene is TRBV7-8, the J gene TRBJ2-1, with a possible D match to TRBD2 (7 bases). V was pared by 5 bases and J by 3 bases, with 14 bases between. This CDR3 has 15 amino acids. Germline loops: CDR1 SGHVS, CDR2 FQNEAQ. In DNA form, the CDR3 reads TGTGCCAGCAGCCGAGGGAGGGGGGGCTACAATGAGCAGTTCTTC. Its protein product is CASSRGRGGYNEQFF. Complete variable domain (other parts from reference TRBV7-8 and TRBJ2-1): GAGVSQSPRYKVAKRGQDVALRCDPISGHVSLFWYQQALGQGPEFLTYFQNEAQLDKSGLPSDRFFAERPEGSVSTLKIQRTQQEDSAVYLCASSRGRGGYNEQFFGPGTRLTVL.

This clone has a single count. In DNA, the CDR3 is TGTGCCAGCAGCCAGGAAAGACAGAACACCGGGGAGCTGTTTTTT. Amino acids: CASSQERQNTGELFF. This chain links TRBV14 with TRBJ2-2; no reliable D call. The CDR3 has 15 residues. Germline CDR1 and CDR2: SGHDN and FVKESK. V dropped 3 bases and J dropped 1 base, with 9 bases sitting between them.

The rearrangement joins TRBV7-2 to TRBJ2-6; D is unresolved. The germline V gene has CDR1 SGHTA and CDR2 FQGNSA. The CDR3 loop spans 15 amino acids. V was pared by 5 bases and J by 3 bases, with 11 bases between. The CDR3 nucleotides are TGTGCCAGCAGCCCAGGTTTCTTTGGGGCCAACGTCCTGACTTTC. Protein: CASSPGFFGANVLTF.

The genes are TRBV27 and TRBJ1-1; the D is unclear. Germline loops: CDR1 MNHEY, CDR2 SMNVEV (reference sequence). The CDR3 has 14 residues. With 1 base removed from V and 4 bases from J, the gap between germline ends came to 10 bases. CDR3 sequence reads: CASSLYRRGTEAFF. DNA for the CDR3: TGTGCCAGCAGTTTATATCGGCGGGGCACTGAAGCTTTCTTT.

This clone was seen only once. The chain links TRBV2 to TRBJ2-5; D may be TRBD1 (6 bases). V dropped 6 bases and J dropped 0 bases, with 8 bases sitting between them. Per the germline V gene, CDR1 is SNHLY and CDR2 is FYNNEI. This CDR3 region has 13 residues. The CDR3, as DNA: TGTGCCAGCAGCGGACAGTACCAAGAGACCCAGTACTTC. Protein sequence: CASSGQYQETQYF. The full variable domain, in which reference TRBV2 and TRBJ2-5 provide the parts outside the CDR3, is EPEVTQTPSHQVTQMGQEVILRCVPISNHLYFYWYRQILGQKVEFLVSFYNNEISEKSEIFDDQFSVERPDGSNFTLKIRSTKLEDSAMYFCASSGQYQETQYFGPGTRLLVL.

In its sample, this clone was seen a few times. The CDR3 sequence is CASSFRQGTRDSNQPQHF. CDR3 nucleotides: TGTGCCAGCAGCTTCCGACAGGGTACAAGGGATAGCAATCAGCCCCAGCATTTT. This chain joins TRBV7-2 and TRBJ1-5, with 7 bases fitting TRBD1. From germline, CDR1 is SGHTA and CDR2 FQGNSA. The CDR3 is 18 amino acids. V dropped 3 bases and J dropped 0; count of bases not matched to a gene: 11.

The chain couples TRBV3-1 (or the pseudogene TRBV3-2) to TRBJ2-7; 9 nucleotides line up with TRBD1. The junction had 3 bases not matched to a gene; V was cut back by 2 bases and J by 4 bases. This CDR3 spans 14 amino acids. Per germline, CDR1 LGHDT and CDR2 YNNKEL (reference sequence). As DNA, the CDR3 is TGTGCCAGCAGCCAAATACAGGGGGCTTACGAGCAGTACTTC. Amino acid sequence: CASSQIQGAYEQYF.

The chain joins TRBV7-3 to TRBJ1-1; D remains unclear. Germline lookup yields CDR1 SGHTA and CDR2 FQGTGA. Trimming stripped 5 bases from V and 0 bases from J, with 10 bases between. The CDR3 is made up of 14 amino acids. This CDR3 reads CASSPDGVNTEAFF. CDR3 bases: TGTGCCAGCAGCCCCGATGGAGTGAACACTGAAGCTTTCTTT.

The chain has TRBV18 and TRBJ1-5, with D possibly matching TRBD1 (6 bases). The V gene lost 3 bases and the J gene lost 7 bases, with 13 bases spanning the gap. The CDR3 sequence is 14 residues long. From germline, CDR1 is KGHSH and CDR2 LQKENI. In nucleotides, the CDR3 is TGTGCCAGCTCACCCTCAGGGGAGTACCAGCCCCAGCATTTT. It translates to CASSPSGEYQPQHF.

This chain uses TRBV6-5 with TRBJ2-3; D might be TRBD2 (6 bases). The V gene lost 6 bases and the J gene lost 4 bases, with 14 bases spanning the gap. Germline values: CDR1 MNHEY, CDR2 SVGAGI. This CDR3 has 14 amino acids. Here the CDR3 DNA reads TGTGCCAGCAGACCCTCCCTAGCGTCAGATACGCAGTATTTT. Its translation: CASRPSLASDTQYF.

V usage is TRBV19 and J usage is TRBJ1-1; weak D call: TRBD1 (6 bases). Germline V gene data show CDR1 as LNHDA and CDR2 as SQIVND (reference sequence). The V gene lost 6 bases and the J gene lost 4 bases, with 15 bases spanning the gap. The length of the CDR3 is 14 residues. CDR3 nucleotide sequence: TGTGCCAGTAGGACACAGGGTGGGGGCACTGAAGCTTTCTTT. Translated, it gives CASRTQGGGTEAFF.

V is TRBV28 and J is TRBJ2-7, with TRBD2 identical over 8 bases. This CDR3 spans 14 amino acids. V shed 8 bases and J 2 bases; nucleotides not matched to a gene: 8. Germline CDR1 reads MDHEN; CDR2 reads SYDVKM. The CDR3 region is CASVGLAGTYEQYF. The CDR3 nucleotides read TGTGCCAGCGTCGGGCTAGCGGGCACCTACGAGCAGTACTTC.

The genes are TRBV5-6 and TRBJ2-5, with 12 nucleotides matching TRBD2. Germline trimming cut 7 bases from V and 5 bases from J; bases unmatched to any gene: 9. Germline V gene sequence: CDR1 SGHDT, CDR2 YYEEEE. The CDR3 contains 15 residues. The CDR3 DNA reads as TGTGCCAGCCTCCGTCTAGCGGGGGGGCCGGAGACCCAGTACTTC. Translation gives CASLRLAGGPETQYF. Full variable domain (missing parts from reference TRBV5-6 and TRBJ2-5): DAGVTQSPTHLIKTRGQQVTLRCSPKSGHDTVSWYQQALGQGPQFIFQYYEEEERQRGNFPDRFSGHQFPNYSSELNVNALLLGDSALYLCASLRLAGGPETQYFGPGTRLLVL.

The chain couples TRBV4-2 to TRBJ2-2, with D maybe TRBD1 (5 bases). This CDR3 is 14 amino acids long. The germline V and J ends were trimmed by 6 bases and 4 bases, with 12 bases remaining between them. In germline, CDR1 is LGHNA, CDR2 YNFKEQ. In nucleotides, the CDR3 is TGTGCCAGCAGAGGGGCTAGGGGCACCGGGGAGCTGTTTTTT. This codes for CASRGARGTGELFF.

The gene calls are TRBV7-3 and TRBJ2-5; perhaps TRBD2 as D (6 bases). Germline-derived CDR1 and CDR2 are SGHTA and FQGTGA. Trimming removed 2 bases at V and 3 bases at J, with 13 bases between. This CDR3 has 15 residues. CDR3 residues: CASSLLGSGEETQYF. The DNA of the CDR3 is TGTGCCAGCAGCTTATTGGGTAGCGGAGAAGAGACCCAGTACTTC.

This chain uses TRBV12-2 with TRBJ2-1; TRBD2, the D gene given by the table, was not confirmed from the DNA. TRBV12-2 is a recognized pseudogene. The CDR3 contains 19 residues. The CDR3 loop reads CASRLAGLAGGGPYNEQFF. The CDR3 DNA is TGTGCAAGTCGCTTAGCGGGACTAGCGGGGGGAGGTCCCTACAATGAGCAGTTCTTC.